Sequencing of this T cell receptor beta chain was carried out in a study of identical twins. Broader study findings: Out-of-frame alpha sequences shared between twins exhibited an excess of low generation probability. For cord blood, abundant beta clonotypes had fewer insertions, unlike memory repertoires, which showed none.

Details on this clonotype: Its antigen is currently unknown.

TCRdb independently ran MiXCR on the 5' RACE reads; one entry per CDR3 protein. In the table there are 310,000 or so distinct CDR3 sequences, less than 9.5% of which are singletons. Donors uniformly comprised healthy Caucasians. With V trimmed by 7 bases and J by 4 bases, 9 bases remained unmatched. The CDR3 runs 14 residues. The same sample was also used in a study of yellow fever vaccine responses in identical twins.

This clonotype originated in a woman younger than 30 in good health. The sample taken for sequencing was CD8+ T cells sorted from blood. V gene TRBV12-3 or TRBV12-4 combines with J gene TRBJ2-5; TRBD1 agrees at 7 bases. The CDR3 loop reads CASIPDRVGETQYF. Written as DNA, the CDR3 is TGTGCCAGCATACCCGACAGGGTCGGAGAGACCCAGTACTTC.